This T cell receptor (beta chain) is from a study of T cell responses to AZD1222 COVID-19 vaccine. Profiling relied on immunoSEQ multiplex PCR, and the TCRdb table lists in-frame clones only, not all of them. The data hold around 140,000 clones, with around 93% observed a single time. The TCR comes from an adult who received the AZD1222 COVID-19 vaccine. The sample consisted of peripheral blood, taken 28 days after the second AZD1222 dose.

The CDR3 sequence: CASSIVANTDTQYF. CDR3 coding DNA: TGTGCCAGTAGTATAGTAGCCAACACAGATACGCAGTATTTT. The gene calls are TRBV19 and TRBJ2-3, with D uncertain. CDR1 and CDR2 (germline): LNHDA, SQIVND (reference sequence). The CDR3 extends over 14 amino acids. Trimming left V 1 base short and J 2 bases short, with 7 bases between. Using reference TRBV19 and TRBJ2-3 for the parts outside the CDR3, the full variable domain is DGGITQSPKYLFRKEGQNVTLSCEQNLNHDAMYWYRQDPGQGLRLIYYSQIVNDFQKGDIAEGYSVSREKKESFPLTVTSAQKNPTAFYLCASSIVANTDTQYFGPGTRLTVL.